Included here is one T cell receptor (beta chain) sequence, with context. This entry comes from a study of blood T cell repertoires in COVID-19. About the study: Samples of COVID-19 (acute and convalescent) were obtained from the United States, Italy and Spain. T cells, B-cell-depleted T cells, or PBMCs supplied cDNA or gDNA.

Per the study methods: Nucleated cell counts were estimated from reference gene primer amplification. Sequencing was performed with immunoSEQ multiplex PCR; in TCRdb, only in-frame clones are kept and a portion is missing. Clone size and the V and J calls come from that table; the DNA yielded D and trimming. The repertoire holds approximately 250,000 clones, with 84% as singletons. CDR1 KGHDR and CDR2 SFDVKD come from the germline V gene. The length of the CDR3 is 17 residues. V lost 3 bases and J lost 1; bases outside the gene matches: 7. Sequenced material: peripheral blood. This chain joins TRBV24-1 and TRBJ2-1, with 8 positions matching TRBD2. The sequence came from a woman aged 40 to 50 who had recovered from COVID-19. The CDR3 DNA is TGTGCCACCAGTGATGCCGGGGGGGGCCCTTCCTACAATGAGCAGTTCTTC. Translating it yields CATSDAGGGPSYNEQFF.